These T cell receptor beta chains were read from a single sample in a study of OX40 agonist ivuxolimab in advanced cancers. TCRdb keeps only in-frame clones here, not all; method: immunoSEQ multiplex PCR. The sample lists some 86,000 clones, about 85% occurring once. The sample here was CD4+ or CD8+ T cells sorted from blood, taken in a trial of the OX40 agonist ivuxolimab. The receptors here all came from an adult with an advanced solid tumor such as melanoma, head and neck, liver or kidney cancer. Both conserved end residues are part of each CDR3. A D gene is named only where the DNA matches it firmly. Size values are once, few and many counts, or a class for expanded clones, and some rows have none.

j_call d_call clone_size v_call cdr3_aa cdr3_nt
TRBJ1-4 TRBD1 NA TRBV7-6 CASSGVGDRPEKLFF TGTGCCAGCAGCGGGGTGGGGGACAGACCTGAAAAACTGTTTTTT
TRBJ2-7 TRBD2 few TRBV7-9 CASSRTSLLPYEQYF TGTGCCAGCAGCCGGACTAGTCTGCTGCCCTACGAGCAGTACTTC
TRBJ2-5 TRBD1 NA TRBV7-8 CASSSGQRETQYF TGTGCCAGCAGCTCGGGACAGAGAGAGACCCAGTACTTC
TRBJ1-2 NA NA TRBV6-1 CASLQGSGNYGYTF TGTGCCAGCCTACAGGGATCGGGTAACTATGGCTACACCTTC
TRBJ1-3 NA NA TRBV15 CATRQGLENTIYF TGTGCCACCCGCCAGGGGCTTGAAAACACCATATATTTT
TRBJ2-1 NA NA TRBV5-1 CASSLGAANEQFF TGCGCCAGCAGCTTGGGAGCGGCGAATGAGCAGTTCTTC
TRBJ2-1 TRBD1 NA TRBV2 CASSTGAWDRSYNEQFF TGTGCCAGCAGTACCGGTGCGTGGGACAGATCTTACAATGAGCAGTTCTTC
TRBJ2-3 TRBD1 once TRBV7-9 CASSQGQGGTDTQYF TGTGCCAGCAGCCAGGGACAGGGTGGGACAGATACGCAGTATTTT
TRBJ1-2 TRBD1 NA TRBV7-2 CASSLALTGGGYTF TGTGCCAGCAGCTTAGCACTAACAGGGGGTGGCTACACCTTC
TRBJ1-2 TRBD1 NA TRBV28 CASSRTGDGYTF TGTGCCAGCAGTCGGACAGGGGATGGCTACACCTTC
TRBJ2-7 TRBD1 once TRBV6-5 CASSGQGLTYEQYF TGTGCCAGCAGTGGACAGGGGTTAACCTACGAGCAGTACTTC
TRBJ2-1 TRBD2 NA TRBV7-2 CASSPTSGSRNEQFF TGTGCCAGCAGCCCTACTAGCGGGAGTCGTAATGAGCAGTTCTTC
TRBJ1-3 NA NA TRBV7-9 CASSLGGSSGNTIYF TGTGCCAGCAGCTTAGGGGGGAGCTCTGGAAACACCATATATTTT
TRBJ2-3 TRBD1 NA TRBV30 CAWSVGQGTQYF TGTGCCTGGAGTGTGGGACAGGGGACGCAGTATTTT
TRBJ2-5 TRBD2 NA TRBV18 CASSPRLAGPETQYF TGTGCCAGCTCACCAAGGCTAGCGGGTCCGGAGACCCAGTACTTC
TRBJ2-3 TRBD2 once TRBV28 CASSLILSLAGEPTDTQYF TGTGCCAGCAGTTTGATTTTGAGTCTAGCGGGAGAGCCGACAGATACGCAGTATTTT
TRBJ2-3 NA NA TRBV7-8 CASSLGGGLEDTQYF TGTGCCAGCAGCTTAGGGGGAGGACTTGAGGATACGCAGTATTTT
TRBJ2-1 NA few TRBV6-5 CASSAGRNEQFF TGTGCCAGCTCCGCTGGGCGGAATGAGCAGTTCTTC
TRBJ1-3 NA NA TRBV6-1 CASQTRSSGNTIYF TGTGCCAGCCAGACCCGGAGCTCTGGAAACACCATATATTTT
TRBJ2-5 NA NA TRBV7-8 CASSSPDSALAQYF TGTGCCAGCAGCTCACCGGACTCCGCGTTGGCCCAGTACTTC
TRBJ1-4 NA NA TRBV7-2 CASSPSGREKLFF TGTGCCAGCAGCCCCAGCGGCAGGGAAAAACTGTTTTTT
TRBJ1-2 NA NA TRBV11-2 CASSSIRRGESYGYTF TGTGCCAGCAGCTCTATCAGGAGGGGGGAAAGTTATGGCTACACCTTC
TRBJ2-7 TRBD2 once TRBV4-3 CASSRGTSGNYEQYF TGCGCCAGCAGCCGAGGCACTAGCGGGAACTACGAGCAGTACTTC
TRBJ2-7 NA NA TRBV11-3 CASSLALQGEQYF TGTGCCAGCAGCTTAGCCTTACAAGGAGAGCAGTACTTC